This record looks at one T cell receptor (beta chain) sequence and its context. At least two post-ART and at least one pre-ART PBMC sample were available for each donor. CDR3 length: 15 residues. The V gene end was trimmed by 5 bases and the J gene end by 5 bases; junction bases not matched to a gene: 9. Per germline, CDR1 SGHRS and CDR2 YFSETQ. The data derive from a study of long-term antiretroviral therapy in people with HIV. It was version v3.0 of the immunoSEQ assay that was run at survey level. This table comes from immunoSEQ multiplex PCR, and its TCRdb copy is limited to in-frame clones, with some not included. The top ten hold approximately 15% of the sample, which has 14,000 or so clones, roughly 80% seen once.

Source: unsorted PBMCs, taken 1.8 years before starting antiretroviral therapy. The TCR sequence derives from a woman between 40 and 50 years old with HIV. This rearrangement joins TRBV5-1 to TRBJ2-3; the match to TRBD2 covers 9 bases. The CDR3 nucleotides are TGCGCCAGCAGGAGAATAGCGGGAGAAGGAGATACGCAGTATTTT. It translates to CASRRIAGEGDTQYF.